The 10 T cell receptor beta chains in this list originate from one sample, sequenced in a study of CD8 T cells in ankylosing spondylitis. MiXCR was run by TCRdb on the 5' RACE reads, yielding one entry per CDR3 protein. Of 200,000 to 250,000 distinct CDR3 sequences in the sample, about a quarter were seen once. Sequenced material: blood, either unsorted or a sorted T cell fraction (not recorded which). The receptors were sampled from a male donor with ankylosing spondylitis or in good health (not recorded which).

CDR3 in amino acids: CASSQTGGSGGYTF. CDR3 in DNA: TGTGCCAGCAGTCAGACAGGGGGTTCAGGTGGCTACACCTTC. The V gene is TRBV12-3 or TRBV12-4, the J gene TRBJ1-2, with 9 bases identical to TRBD1. The CDR3 covers 14 residues. J lost 7 bases, V lost 5 bases, and 8 bases had no gene match.

The genes are TRBV5-1 and TRBJ2-1, with D possibly TRBD1 on 5 matching bases. The CDR3 contains 15 residues. CDR1 and CDR2 from the germline V gene are SGHRS and YFSETQ. Between the trimmed V and J ends, which lost 2 bases and 3 bases, there was a span of 12 bases. The CDR3 loop is CASSFLAGNYNEQFF. The CDR3 region has the DNA TGCGCCAGCAGCTTCCTGGCAGGGAACTACAATGAGCAGTTCTTC.

The gene calls are TRBV20-1 and TRBJ2-7; no firm D call. CDR1 is DFQATT and CDR2 is SNEGSKA in the germline V gene (reference sequence). Trimming left V 1 base short and J 1 base short, with 8 bases between. This CDR3 is built from 13 residues. In nucleotides, the CDR3 is TGCAGTGCTAGAGTAGGCCGGTCCTACGAGCAGTACTTC. Translation: CSARVGRSYEQYF.

The rearrangement uses TRBV5-1 and TRBJ2-1; tentative D call: TRBD2 (6 bases). Germline assignment: CDR1 SGHRS and CDR2 YFSETQ. V lost 5 bases and J 4 bases, leaving 16 bases between the germline ends. The CDR3 extends over 15 amino acids. CDR3 protein: CASSGGSGVYNEQFF. For the CDR3, the DNA is TGCGCCAGCAGTGGGGGTAGCGGAGTTTACAATGAGCAGTTCTTC.

This clonotype was seen repeatedly, ten times or more. CDR3 sequence: CASSFSQSYEQYF. Written as DNA, the CDR3 is TGTGCCAGCAGCTTCAGCCAGTCCTACGAGCAGTACTTC. This rearrangement joins TRBV7-8 to TRBJ2-7; D unresolved. The CDR3 extends over 13 amino acids. CDR1 and CDR2 (germline): SGHVS, FQNEAQ. The V end was cut by 3 bases, the J end by 1 base, with 7 bases between.

This clonotype showed up many times. The chain carries TRBV5-1 and TRBJ2-3; D may match TRBD1 or TRBD2 (5 bases each). This CDR3 comprises 15 residues. V lost 7 bases and J 4 bases, leaving 19 bases between the germline ends. The germline gives CDR1 SGHRS, CDR2 YFSETQ. As DNA, the CDR3 is TGCGCCAGCGCCCCGAGGGGCACAGGCCCAGATACGCAGTATTTT. Encoded protein: CASAPRGTGPDTQYF.

In this sample, this clonotype turned up many times. The chain recombines TRBV20-1 with TRBJ2-1; D is possibly TRBD2 (7 bases). The germline CDR1 and CDR2 sequences are DFQATT and SNEGSKA (reference sequence). This CDR3 contains 15 residues. V gave up 0 bases and J gave up 2 bases, with 11 bases separating them. CDR3 amino acids: CSARDGGHAYNEQFF. CDR3 DNA: TGCAGTGCTAGAGACGGGGGGCACGCCTACAATGAGCAGTTCTTC.

This clonotype was recorded many times. This chain uses TRBV10-3 with TRBJ1-5; D not certain. Germline V CDR1 and CDR2: ENHRY, SYGVKD. V shed 5 bases and J shed 1 base, with 6 bases lying between them. There are 13 residues in the CDR3. The CDR3 sequence: CAISIDSNQPQHF. DNA of the CDR3: TGTGCCATCAGTATTGACAGCAATCAGCCCCAGCATTTT.

Regarding this clonotype: A much more abundant neighbour one base away suggests this may be a read error. The chain employs TRBV29-1 and TRBJ2-7; TRBD2 is a possible D gene (6 bases). The CDR3 length is 14 residues. Germline assignment: CDR1 SQVTM and CDR2 ANQGSEA. The CDR3 protein is CSVEDMRGGYEHYF. DNA of the CDR3: TGCAGCGTTGAAGATATGAGGGGAGGCTACGAGCATTACTTC.

The V and J genes are TRBV27 and TRBJ2-2; no definite D call. Germline CDR1 reads MNHEY; CDR2 reads SMNVEV (reference sequence). The CDR3 extends over 12 amino acids. The ends were cut back, 6 bases at V and 6 bases at J, with 8 bases in the middle. In DNA form, the CDR3 reads TGTGCCAGCAGCACCATACCCGGGGAGCTGTTTTTT. It specifies CASSTIPGELFF.